This T cell receptor (beta chain) was documented in a study of CD8+ T cells in alopecia areata. Extraction and reverse transcription of RNA yielded cDNA as the sequencing template. Sequenced by immunoSEQ multiplex PCR; TCRdb stores in-frame clones only, minus some. This sample has around 190,000 clones, with around 60% found just once. The germline V and J ends were trimmed by 7 bases and 0 bases, with 8 bases remaining between them. There are 13 residues in the CDR3. Germline V gene sequence: CDR1 SNHLY, CDR2 FYNNEI. Noted treatment: oral pan-JAK inhibitor, 5-10 mg twice daily. The specimen was CD4+ T cells sorted from blood, collected at week 4, from a patient treated with tofacitinib. The clonotype originates from a human donor with alopecia areata. The V and J genes are TRBV2 and TRBJ2-3; D is ambiguous. The CDR3: CASTFASTDTQYF. Written as DNA, the CDR3 is TGTGCCAGCACGTTTGCGAGCACAGATACGCAGTATTTT.